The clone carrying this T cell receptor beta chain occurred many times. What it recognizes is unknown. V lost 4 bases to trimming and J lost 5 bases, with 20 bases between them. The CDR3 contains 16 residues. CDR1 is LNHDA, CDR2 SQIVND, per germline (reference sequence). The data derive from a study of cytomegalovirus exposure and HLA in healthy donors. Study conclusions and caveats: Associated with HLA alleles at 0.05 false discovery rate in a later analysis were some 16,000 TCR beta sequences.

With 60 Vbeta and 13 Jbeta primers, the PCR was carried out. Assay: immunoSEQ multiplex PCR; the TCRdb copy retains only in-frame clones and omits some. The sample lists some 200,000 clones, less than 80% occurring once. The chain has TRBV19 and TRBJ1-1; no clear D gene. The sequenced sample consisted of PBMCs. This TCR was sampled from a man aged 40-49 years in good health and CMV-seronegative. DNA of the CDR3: TGTGCCAGTAGTAAGTGGGAGAATAGAGGGAAGACTGAAGCTTTCTTT. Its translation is CASSKWENRGKTEAFF.